Reported below is one T cell receptor (beta chain). Participant age was about 18 to 89 years, and participants resided in about two dozen US areas. Exposed participants came across a COVID-19 case within 2 weeks before study entry. These data originate in a study of blood T cell repertoires in COVID-19. As for the study in general: Acute and convalescent COVID-19 samples came from the United States, Italy and Spain.

J gave up 3 bases and V 0 bases, and 5 bases lay outside the gene matches. The germline gives CDR1 LGHNA, CDR2 YNFKEQ. The CDR3 is 16 amino acids. Profiling relied on immunoSEQ multiplex PCR, and the TCRdb table lists in-frame clones only, not all of them. The sample consists of under 200,000 clones, 84% of them appearing once. The sequenced sample was PBMCs or T cells enriched from blood (not recorded which). The clonotype comes from a woman aged 25 to 39 who had been exposed to COVID-19. This chain links TRBV4-2 with TRBJ1-5; 7 nucleotides line up with TRBD1. The CDR3 is CASSQELGQLNQPQHF. In DNA form, the CDR3 reads TGTGCCAGCAGCCAAGAGCTGGGACAGCTCAATCAGCCCCAGCATTTT.